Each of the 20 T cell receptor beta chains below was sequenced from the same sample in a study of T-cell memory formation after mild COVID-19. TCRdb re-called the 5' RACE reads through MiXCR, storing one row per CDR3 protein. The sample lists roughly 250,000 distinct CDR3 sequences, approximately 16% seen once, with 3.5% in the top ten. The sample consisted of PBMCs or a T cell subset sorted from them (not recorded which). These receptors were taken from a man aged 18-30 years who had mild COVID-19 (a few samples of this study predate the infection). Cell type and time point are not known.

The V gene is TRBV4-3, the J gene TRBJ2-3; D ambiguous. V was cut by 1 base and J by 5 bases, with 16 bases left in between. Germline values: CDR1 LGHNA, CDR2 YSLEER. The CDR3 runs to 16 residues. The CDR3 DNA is TGCGCCAGCAGCCAAGGTGACACACCCCTAGGAGATACGCAGTATTTT. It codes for CASSQGDTPLGDTQYF.

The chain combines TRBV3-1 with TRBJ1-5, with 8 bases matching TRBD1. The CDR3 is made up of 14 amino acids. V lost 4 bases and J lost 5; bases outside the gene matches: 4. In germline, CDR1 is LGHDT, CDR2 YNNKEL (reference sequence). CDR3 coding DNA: TGTGCCAGCAGCCGACAGGGGAAGTATCAGCCCCAGCATTTT. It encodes CASSRQGKYQPQHF.

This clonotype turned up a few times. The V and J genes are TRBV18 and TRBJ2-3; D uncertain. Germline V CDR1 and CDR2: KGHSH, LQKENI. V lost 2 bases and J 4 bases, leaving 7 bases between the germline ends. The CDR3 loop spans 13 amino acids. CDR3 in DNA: TGTGCCAGCTCACCATACGTTTCAGATACGCAGTATTTT. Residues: CASSPYVSDTQYF.

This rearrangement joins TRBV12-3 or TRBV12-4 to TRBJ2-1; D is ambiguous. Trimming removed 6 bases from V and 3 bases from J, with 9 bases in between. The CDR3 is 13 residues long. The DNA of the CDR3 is TGTGCCAGCAGCCCTGCCGGCTACAATGAGCAGTTCTTC. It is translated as CASSPAGYNEQFF.

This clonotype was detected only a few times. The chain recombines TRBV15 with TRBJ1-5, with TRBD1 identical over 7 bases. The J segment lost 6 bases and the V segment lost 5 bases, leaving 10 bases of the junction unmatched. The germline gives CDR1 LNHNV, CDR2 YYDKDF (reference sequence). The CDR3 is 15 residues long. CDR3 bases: TGTGCCACCAGCGGCGGACAGGCTTTTGGTCAGCCCCAGCATTTT. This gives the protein CATSGGQAFGQPQHF.

In nucleotides, the CDR3 is TGTGCCAGCAGCGGCACAGGGTCCGAGCAGTACTTC. Protein sequence: CASSGTGSEQYF. J is TRBJ2-7 and V is TRBV5-4, with D tentatively TRBD1 (6 bases). The V gene lost 4 bases and the J gene lost 6 bases, with 11 bases spanning the gap. The germline gives CDR1 SGHNT, CDR2 YYREEE (reference sequence). The CDR3 sequence is 12 residues long.

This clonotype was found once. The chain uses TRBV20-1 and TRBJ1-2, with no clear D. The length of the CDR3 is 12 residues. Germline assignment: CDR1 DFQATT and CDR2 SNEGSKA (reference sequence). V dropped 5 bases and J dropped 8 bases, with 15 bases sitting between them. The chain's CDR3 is CSAFHGVRGYTF. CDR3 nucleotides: TGCAGTGCTTTTCATGGTGTGAGGGGCTACACCTTC.

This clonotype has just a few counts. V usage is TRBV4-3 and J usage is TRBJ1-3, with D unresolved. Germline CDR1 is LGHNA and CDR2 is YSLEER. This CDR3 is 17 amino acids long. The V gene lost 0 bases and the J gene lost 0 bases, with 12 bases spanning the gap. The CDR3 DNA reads TGCGCCAGCAGCCAAGATGTCACACTTTCCTCTGGAAACACCATATATTTT. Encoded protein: CASSQDVTLSSGNTIYF.

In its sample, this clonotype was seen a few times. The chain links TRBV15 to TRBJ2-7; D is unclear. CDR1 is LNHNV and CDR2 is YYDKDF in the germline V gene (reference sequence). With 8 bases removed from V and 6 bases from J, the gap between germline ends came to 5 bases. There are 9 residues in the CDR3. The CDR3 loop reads CATYTEQYV. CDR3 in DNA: TGTGCCACCTATACCGAGCAGTACGTC.

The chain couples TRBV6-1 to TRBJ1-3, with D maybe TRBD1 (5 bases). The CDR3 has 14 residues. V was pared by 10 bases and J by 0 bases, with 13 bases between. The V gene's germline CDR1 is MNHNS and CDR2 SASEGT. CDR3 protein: CATTEKSSGNTIYF. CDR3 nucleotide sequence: TGTGCCACGACAGAAAAAAGCTCTGGAAACACCATATATTTT.

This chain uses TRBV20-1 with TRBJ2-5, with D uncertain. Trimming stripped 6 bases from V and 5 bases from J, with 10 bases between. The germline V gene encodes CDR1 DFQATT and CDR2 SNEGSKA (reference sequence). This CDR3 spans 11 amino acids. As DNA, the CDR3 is TGCAGTGCCCCGCCCGCGGAGACCCAGTACTTC. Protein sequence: CSAPPAETQYF.

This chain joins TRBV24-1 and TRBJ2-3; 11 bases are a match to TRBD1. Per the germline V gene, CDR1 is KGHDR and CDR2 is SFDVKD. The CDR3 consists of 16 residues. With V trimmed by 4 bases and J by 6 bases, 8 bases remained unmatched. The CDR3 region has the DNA TGTGCCACCAGTGACCCCCGGGACAGGGGGACCGATACGCAGTATTTT. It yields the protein CATSDPRDRGTDTQYF.

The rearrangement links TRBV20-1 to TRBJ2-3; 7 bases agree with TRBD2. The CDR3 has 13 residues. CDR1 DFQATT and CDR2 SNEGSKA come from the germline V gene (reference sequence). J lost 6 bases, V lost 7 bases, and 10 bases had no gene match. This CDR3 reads CSVPGLVGDTQYF. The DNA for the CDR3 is TGCAGTGTCCCAGGACTAGTCGGCGATACGCAGTATTTT.

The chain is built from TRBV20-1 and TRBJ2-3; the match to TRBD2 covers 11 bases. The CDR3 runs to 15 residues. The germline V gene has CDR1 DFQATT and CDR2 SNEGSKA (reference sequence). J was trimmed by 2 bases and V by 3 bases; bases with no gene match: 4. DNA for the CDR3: TGCAGTGCTAGCCTGACTAGCGGGACCACAGATACGCAGTATTTT. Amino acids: CSASLTSGTTDTQYF.

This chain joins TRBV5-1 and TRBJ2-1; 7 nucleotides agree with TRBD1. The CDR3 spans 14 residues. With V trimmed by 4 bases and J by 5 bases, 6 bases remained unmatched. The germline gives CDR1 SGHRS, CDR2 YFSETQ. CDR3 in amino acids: CASSGTTGNNEQFF. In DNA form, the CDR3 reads TGCGCCAGCAGCGGAACGACAGGGAACAATGAGCAGTTCTTC.

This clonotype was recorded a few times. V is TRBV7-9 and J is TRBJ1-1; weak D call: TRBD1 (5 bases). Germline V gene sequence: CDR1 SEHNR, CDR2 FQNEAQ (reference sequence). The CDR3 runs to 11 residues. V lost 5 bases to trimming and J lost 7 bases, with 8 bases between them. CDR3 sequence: CASSRTGEAFF. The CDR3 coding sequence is TGTGCCAGCAGCCGAACAGGTGAAGCTTTCTTT.

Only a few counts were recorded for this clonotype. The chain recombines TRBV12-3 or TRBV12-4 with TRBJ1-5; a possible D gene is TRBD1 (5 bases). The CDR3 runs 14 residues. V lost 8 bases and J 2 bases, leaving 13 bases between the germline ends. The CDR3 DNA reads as TGTGCCAGCGCTACCCGGGACGGCAATCAGCCCCAGCATTTT. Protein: CASATRDGNQPQHF.

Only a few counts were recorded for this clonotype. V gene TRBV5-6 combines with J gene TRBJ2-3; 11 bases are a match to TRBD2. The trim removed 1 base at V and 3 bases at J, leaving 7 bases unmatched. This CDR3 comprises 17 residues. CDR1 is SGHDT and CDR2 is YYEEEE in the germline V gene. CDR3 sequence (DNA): TGTGCCAGCAGCTTGTCGCTAGCGGGGGGCTTTACAGATACGCAGTATTTT. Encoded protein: CASSLSLAGGFTDTQYF.

This chain's CDR3 is CATLQGAIDTQYF. Here the CDR3 DNA reads TGTGCCACGTTACAGGGGGCAATAGATACGCAGTATTTT. The genes are TRBV18 and TRBJ2-3, with TRBD1 matching over 9 bases. Per the germline V gene, CDR1 is KGHSH and CDR2 is LQKENI. The length of the CDR3 is 13 residues. Losses at the gene ends were 10 bases for V and 5 bases for J; bases not matched to a gene: 7.

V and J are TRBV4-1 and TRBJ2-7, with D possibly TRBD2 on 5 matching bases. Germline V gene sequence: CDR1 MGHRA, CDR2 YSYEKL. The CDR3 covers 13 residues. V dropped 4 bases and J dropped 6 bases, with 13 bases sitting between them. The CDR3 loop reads CASSPNTGSEQYF. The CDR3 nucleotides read TGCGCCAGCAGCCCTAACACGGGATCCGAGCAGTACTTC.